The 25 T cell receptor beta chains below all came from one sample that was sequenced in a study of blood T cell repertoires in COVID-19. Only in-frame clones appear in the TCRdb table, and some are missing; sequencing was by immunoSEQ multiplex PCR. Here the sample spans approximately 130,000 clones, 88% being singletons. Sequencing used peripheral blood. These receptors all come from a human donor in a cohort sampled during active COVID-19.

CDR3 in amino acids: CAWKPGSATNEKLFF. CDR3 sequence (DNA): TGTGCCTGGAAACCGGGGTCTGCAACTAATGAAAAACTGTTTTTT. This chain connects TRBV30 to TRBJ1-4; D remains ambiguous. The CDR3 length is 15 residues. The germline V gene encodes CDR1 GTSNPN and CDR2 SVGIG (reference sequence). V lost 4 bases, J lost 0 bases, and 12 bases lay in between.

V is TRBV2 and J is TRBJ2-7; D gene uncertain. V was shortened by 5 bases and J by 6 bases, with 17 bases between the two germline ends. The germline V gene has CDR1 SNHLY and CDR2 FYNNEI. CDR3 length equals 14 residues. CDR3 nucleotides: TGTGCCAGCAGTACCTCGGGTAGAGTCCTCGAGCAGTACTTC. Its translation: CASSTSGRVLEQYF. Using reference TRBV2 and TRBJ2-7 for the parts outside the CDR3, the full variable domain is EPEVTQTPSHQVTQMGQEVILRCVPISNHLYFYWYRQILGQKVEFLVSFYNNEISEKSEIFDDQFSVERPDGSNFTLKIRSTKLEDSAMYFCASSTSGRVLEQYFGPGTRLTVT.

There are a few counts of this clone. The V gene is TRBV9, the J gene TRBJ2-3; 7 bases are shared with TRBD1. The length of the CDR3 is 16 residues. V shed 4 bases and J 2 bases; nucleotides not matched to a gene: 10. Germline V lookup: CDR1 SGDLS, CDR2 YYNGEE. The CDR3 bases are TGTGCCAGCAGCTTAGACCGGGACAGTCTCACAGATACGCAGTATTTT. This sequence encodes CASSLDRDSLTDTQYF.

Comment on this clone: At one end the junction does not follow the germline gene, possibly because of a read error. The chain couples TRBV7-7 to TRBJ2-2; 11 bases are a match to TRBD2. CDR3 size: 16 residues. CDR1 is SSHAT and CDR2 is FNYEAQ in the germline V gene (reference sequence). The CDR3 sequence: CASSLSGTSGPGELFF. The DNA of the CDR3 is TGTGCTAGCAGCTTATCCGGGACTAGCGGCCCCGGGGAGCTGTTTTTT.

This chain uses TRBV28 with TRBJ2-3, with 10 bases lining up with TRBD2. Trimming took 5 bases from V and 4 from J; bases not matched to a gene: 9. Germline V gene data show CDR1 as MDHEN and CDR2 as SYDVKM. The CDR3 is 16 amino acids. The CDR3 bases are TGTGCCAGCAGTCCGTCGGGACTAGCGATGTCAGATACGCAGTATTTT. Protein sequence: CASSPSGLAMSDTQYF.

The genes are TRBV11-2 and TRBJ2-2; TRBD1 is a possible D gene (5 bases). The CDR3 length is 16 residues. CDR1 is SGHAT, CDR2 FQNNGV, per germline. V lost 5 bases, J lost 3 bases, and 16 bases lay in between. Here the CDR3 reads CASSPRVGLDTGELFF. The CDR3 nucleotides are TGTGCCAGCAGCCCCCGCGTGGGGCTGGACACCGGGGAGCTGTTTTTT.

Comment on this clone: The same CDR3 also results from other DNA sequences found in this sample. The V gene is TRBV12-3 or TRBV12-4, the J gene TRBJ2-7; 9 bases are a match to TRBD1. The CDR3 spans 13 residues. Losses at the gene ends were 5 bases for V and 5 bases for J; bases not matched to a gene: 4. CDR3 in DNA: TGTGCCAGCAGTCCGGGACAGGGCCACGAGCAGTACTTC. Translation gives CASSPGQGHEQYF.

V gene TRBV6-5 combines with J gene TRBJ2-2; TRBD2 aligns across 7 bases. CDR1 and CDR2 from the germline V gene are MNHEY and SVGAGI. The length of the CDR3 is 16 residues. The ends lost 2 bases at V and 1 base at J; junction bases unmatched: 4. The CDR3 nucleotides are TGTGCCAGCAGTTACGGCCTAGCGGTGAACACCGGGGAGCTGTTTTTT. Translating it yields CASSYGLAVNTGELFF.

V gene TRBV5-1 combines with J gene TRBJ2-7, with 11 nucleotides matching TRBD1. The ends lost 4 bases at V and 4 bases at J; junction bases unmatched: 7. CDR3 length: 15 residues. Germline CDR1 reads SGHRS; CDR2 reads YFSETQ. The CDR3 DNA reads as TGCGCCAGCAGCCGGGGGGACAGGGGGAGGTACGAGCAGTACTTC. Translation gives CASSRGDRGRYEQYF.

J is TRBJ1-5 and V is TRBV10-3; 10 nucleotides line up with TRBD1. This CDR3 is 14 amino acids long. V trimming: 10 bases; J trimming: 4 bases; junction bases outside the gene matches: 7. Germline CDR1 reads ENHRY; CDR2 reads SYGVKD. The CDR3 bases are TGTGCCACCCGGACAGGGGGATATAATCAGCCCCAGCATTTT. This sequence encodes CATRTGGYNQPQHF.

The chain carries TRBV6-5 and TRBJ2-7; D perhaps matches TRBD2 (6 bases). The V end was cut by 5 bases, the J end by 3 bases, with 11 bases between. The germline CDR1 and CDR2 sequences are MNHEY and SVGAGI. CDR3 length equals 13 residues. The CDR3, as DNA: TGTGCCAGCAGTATCCAGGAGGGCTACGAGCAGTACTTC. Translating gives CASSIQEGYEQYF.

The CDR3 nucleotides are TGTGCCAGCAGTGACTCAGGGGCAACCGGGGAGCTGTTTTTT. It yields the protein CASSDSGATGELFF. The chain employs TRBV6-4 and TRBJ2-2, with a possible D match to TRBD1 (5 bases). Germline V gives CDR1 MRHNA, CDR2 SNTAGT. This CDR3 comprises 14 residues. The V end lost 0 bases, the J end lost 5 bases, and 7 bases lay between the germline ends.

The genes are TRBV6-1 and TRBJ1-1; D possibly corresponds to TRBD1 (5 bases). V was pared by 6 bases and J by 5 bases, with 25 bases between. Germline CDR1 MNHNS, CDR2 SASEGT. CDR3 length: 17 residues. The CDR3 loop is CASSEYLRGGGDTEAFF. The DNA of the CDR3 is TGTGCCAGCAGCGAATACCTACGGGGCGGGGGGGATACTGAAGCTTTCTTT.

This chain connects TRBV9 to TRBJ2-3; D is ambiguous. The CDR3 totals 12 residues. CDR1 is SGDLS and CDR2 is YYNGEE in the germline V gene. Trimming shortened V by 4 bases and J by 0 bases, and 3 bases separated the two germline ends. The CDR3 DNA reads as TGTGCCAGCAGCCCGAGCACAGATACGCAGTATTTT. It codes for CASSPSTDTQYF.

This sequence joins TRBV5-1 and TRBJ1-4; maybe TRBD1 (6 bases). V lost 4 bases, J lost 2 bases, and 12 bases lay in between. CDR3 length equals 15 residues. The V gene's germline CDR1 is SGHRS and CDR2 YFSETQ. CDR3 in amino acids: CASSPNRETNEKLFF. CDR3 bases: TGCGCCAGCAGCCCTAACAGGGAGACTAATGAAAAACTGTTTTTT.

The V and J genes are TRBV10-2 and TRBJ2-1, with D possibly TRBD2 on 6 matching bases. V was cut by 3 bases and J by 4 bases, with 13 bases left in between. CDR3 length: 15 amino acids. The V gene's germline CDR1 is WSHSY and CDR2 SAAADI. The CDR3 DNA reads TGCGCCAGCAGTGAAGGGGAGGCGGGTTACAATGAGCAGTTCTTC. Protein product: CASSEGEAGYNEQFF.

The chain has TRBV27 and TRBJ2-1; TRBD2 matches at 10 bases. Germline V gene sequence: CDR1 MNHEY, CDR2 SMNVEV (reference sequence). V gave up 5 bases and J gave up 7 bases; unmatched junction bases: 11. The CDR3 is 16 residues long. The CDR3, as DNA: TGTGCCAGCAGTCTCCTTGGGACTAGCGAACTTAATGAGCAGTTCTTC. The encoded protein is CASSLLGTSELNEQFF.

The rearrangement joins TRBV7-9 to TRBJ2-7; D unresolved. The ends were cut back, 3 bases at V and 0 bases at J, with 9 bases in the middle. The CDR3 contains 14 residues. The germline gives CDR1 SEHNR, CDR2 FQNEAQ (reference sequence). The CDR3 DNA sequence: TGTGCCAGCAGCTTGGCAGGTAACTCCTACGAGCAGTACTTC. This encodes CASSLAGNSYEQYF.

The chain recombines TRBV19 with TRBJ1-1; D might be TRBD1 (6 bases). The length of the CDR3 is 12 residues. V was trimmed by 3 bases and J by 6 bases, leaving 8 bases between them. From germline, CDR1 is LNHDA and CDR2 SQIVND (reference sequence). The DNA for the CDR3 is TGTGCCAGTAGTATGAGGACAGCTGAAGCTTTCTTT. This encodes CASSMRTAEAFF. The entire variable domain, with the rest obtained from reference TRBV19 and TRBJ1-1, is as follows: DGGITQSPKYLFRKEGQNVTLSCEQNLNHDAMYWYRQDPGQGLRLIYYSQIVNDFQKGDIAEGYSVSREKKESFPLTVTSAQKNPTAFYLCASSMRTAEAFFGQGTRLTVV.

The CDR3 sequence is CASSFPKGGSGDFYNEQFF. DNA for the CDR3: TGTGCCAGCAGCTTCCCAAAGGGGGGGAGCGGGGATTTCTACAATGAGCAGTTCTTC. The chain employs TRBV5-5 and TRBJ2-1; D is perhaps TRBD2 (7 bases). V lost 2 bases, J lost 3 bases, and 24 bases lay in between. The CDR3 spans 19 residues. CDR1 SGHKS and CDR2 YYEKEE come from the germline V gene (reference sequence).

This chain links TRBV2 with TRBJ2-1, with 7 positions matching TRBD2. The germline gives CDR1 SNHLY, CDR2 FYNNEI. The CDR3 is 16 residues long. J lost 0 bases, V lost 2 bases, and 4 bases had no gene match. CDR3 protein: CASSESKRDSYNEQFF. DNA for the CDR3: TGTGCCAGCAGTGAAAGTAAGCGGGACTCCTACAATGAGCAGTTCTTC.

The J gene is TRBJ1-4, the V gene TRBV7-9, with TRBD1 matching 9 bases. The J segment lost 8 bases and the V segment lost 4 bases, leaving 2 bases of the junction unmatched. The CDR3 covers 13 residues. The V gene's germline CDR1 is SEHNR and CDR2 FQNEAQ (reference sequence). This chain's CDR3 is CASSSGQGEKLFF. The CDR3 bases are TGTGCCAGCAGCTCGGGACAGGGAGAAAAACTGTTTTTT.

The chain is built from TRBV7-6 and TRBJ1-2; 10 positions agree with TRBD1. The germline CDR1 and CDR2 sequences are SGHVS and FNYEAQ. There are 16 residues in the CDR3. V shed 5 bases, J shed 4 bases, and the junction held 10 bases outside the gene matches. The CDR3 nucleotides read TGTGCCAGCAGCGCATCCGGTGGGACAGGGGTCTATGGCTACACCTTC. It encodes CASSASGGTGVYGYTF.

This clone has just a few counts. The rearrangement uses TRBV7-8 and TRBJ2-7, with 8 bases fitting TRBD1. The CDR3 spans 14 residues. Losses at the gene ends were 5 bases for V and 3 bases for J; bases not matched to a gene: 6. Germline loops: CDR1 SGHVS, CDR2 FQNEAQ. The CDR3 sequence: CASSNRDRIYEQYF. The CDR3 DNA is TGTGCCAGCAGCAACCGGGACAGGATCTACGAGCAGTACTTC. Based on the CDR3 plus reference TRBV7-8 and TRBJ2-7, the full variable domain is GAGVSQSPRYKVAKRGQDVALRCDPISGHVSLFWYQQALGQGPEFLTYFQNEAQLDKSGLPSDRFFAERPEGSVSTLKIQRTQQEDSAVYLCASSNRDRIYEQYFGPGTRLTVT.

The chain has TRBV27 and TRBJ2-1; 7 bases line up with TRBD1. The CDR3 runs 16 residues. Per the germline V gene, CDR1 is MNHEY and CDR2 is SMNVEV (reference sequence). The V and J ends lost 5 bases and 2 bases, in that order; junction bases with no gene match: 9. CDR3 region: CASSIRGTETYNEQFF. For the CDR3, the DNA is TGTGCCAGCAGTATCCGAGGGACAGAAACCTACAATGAGCAGTTCTTC.